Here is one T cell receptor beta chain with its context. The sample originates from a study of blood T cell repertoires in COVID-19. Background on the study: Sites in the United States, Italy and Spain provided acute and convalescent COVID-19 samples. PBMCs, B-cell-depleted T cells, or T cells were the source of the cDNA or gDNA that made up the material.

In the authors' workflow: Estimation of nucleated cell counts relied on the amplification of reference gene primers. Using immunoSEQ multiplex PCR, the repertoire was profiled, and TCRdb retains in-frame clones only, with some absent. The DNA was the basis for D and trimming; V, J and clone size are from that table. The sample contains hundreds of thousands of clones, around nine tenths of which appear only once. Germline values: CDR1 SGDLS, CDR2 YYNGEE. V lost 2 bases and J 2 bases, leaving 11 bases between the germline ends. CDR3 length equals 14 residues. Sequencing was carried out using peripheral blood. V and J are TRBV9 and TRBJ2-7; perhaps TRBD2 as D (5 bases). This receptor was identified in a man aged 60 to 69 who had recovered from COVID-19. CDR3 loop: CASSVGSSAYEQYF. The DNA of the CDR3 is TGTGCCAGCAGCGTTGGGAGTAGCGCCTACGAGCAGTACTTC.